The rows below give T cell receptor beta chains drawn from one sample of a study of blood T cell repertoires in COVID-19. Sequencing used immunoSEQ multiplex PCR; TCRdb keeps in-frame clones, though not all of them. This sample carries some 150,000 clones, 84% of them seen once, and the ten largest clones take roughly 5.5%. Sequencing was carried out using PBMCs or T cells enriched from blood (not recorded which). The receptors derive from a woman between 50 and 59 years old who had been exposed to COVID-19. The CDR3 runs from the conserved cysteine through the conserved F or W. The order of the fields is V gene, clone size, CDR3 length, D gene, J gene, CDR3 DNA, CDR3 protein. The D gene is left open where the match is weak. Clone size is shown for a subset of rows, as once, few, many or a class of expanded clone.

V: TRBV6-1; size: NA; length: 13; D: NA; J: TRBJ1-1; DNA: TGTGCCAGCAGTTTTCAGGGTGGCACTGAAGCTTTCTTT; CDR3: CASSFQGGTEAFF
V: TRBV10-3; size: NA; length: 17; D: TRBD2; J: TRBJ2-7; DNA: TGTGCCATCAGTCCCGTTCCCTTAGCGGGAGTTGGGTACGAGCAGTACTTC; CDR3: CAISPVPLAGVGYEQYF
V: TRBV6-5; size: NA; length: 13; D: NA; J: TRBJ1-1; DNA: TGTGCCAGTTTTGTACTAGGGTCAGCTGAAGCTTTCTTT; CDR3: CASFVLGSAEAFF
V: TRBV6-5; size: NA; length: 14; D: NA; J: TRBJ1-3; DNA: TGTGCCAGCAGATTACAGAGCTCTGGAAACACCATATATTTT; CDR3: CASRLQSSGNTIYF
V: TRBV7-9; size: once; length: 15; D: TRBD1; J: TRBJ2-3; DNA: TGTGCCAGCAGCTTACGGGACAGAGACACAGATACGCAGTATTTT; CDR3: CASSLRDRDTDTQYF
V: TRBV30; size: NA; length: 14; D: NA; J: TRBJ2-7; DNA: TGTGCCTGGAGTTCATGGTCAGGGGCACGCGAGCAGTACTTC; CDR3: CAWSSWSGAREQYF
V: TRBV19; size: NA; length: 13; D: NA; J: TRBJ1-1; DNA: TGTGCCAGTAGTAGGGACTGGAGCGCTGAAGCTTTCTTT; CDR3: CASSRDWSAEAFF
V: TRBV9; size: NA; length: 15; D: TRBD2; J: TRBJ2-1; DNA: TGTGCCAGCAGCGTAGCAACTAGCGGGAACCATGAGCAGTTCTTC; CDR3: CASSVATSGNHEQFF
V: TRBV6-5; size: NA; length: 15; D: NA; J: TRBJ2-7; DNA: TGTGCCAGCAGTTACGGGCGGGGCTACCCCTACGAGCAGTACTTC; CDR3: CASSYGRGYPYEQYF
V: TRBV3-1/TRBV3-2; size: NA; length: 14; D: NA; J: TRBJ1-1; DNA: TGTGCCAGCAGCCAAGCCCGGAGGAACACTGAAGCTTTCTTT; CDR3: CASSQARRNTEAFF
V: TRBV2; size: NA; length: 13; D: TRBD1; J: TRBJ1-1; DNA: TGTGCCAGCAGGACCGACAGGGGCGCTGAAGCTTTCTTT; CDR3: CASRTDRGAEAFF
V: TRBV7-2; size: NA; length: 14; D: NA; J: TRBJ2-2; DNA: TGTGCCAGCAGCACGGTAGGGGCCTCCGGGGAGCTGTTTTTT; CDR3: CASSTVGASGELFF
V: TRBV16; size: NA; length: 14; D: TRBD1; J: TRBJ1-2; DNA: TGTGCCAGCAGCCGGGACAGGACAGGAGGTGGCTACACCTTC; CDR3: CASSRDRTGGGYTF
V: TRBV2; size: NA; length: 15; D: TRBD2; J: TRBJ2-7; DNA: TGTGCCAGCAGTGAAGGCGGCGGGAGGTCCTACGAGCAGTACTTC; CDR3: CASSEGGGRSYEQYF
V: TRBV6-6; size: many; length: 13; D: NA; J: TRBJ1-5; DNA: TGTGCCAGCAGTTACGAGCCCCAGGGGCCCCAGCATTTT; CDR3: CASSYEPQGPQHF
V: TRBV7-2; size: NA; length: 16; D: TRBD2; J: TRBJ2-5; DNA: TGTGCCAGCAGCTTAGGTAGCGGGGGGGCCTGGGAGACCCAGTACTTC; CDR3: CASSLGSGGAWETQYF